The 23 T cell receptor beta chains in this list originate from one sample, sequenced in a study of somatic mutations in cytotoxic T cells in rheumatoid arthritis. Produced via immunoSEQ multiplex PCR; TCRdb's table is partial and in-frame only. The table has about 36,000 clones, 84% seen once. Sequenced material: CD8+ T cells sorted from blood. The receptors were sampled from a man between 35 and 55 years old in good health.

The J gene is TRBJ2-6, the V gene TRBV29-1; D may be TRBD2 (6 bases). In germline, CDR1 is SQVTM, CDR2 ANQGSEA. This CDR3 is 16 amino acids long. Trimming stripped 6 bases from V and 3 bases from J, with 18 bases between. CDR3 nucleotide sequence: TGCAGCGTCGCCGGGACTCCCCTCAGTGGGGCCAACGTCCTGACTTTC. This encodes CSVAGTPLSGANVLTF. Together with reference TRBV29-1 and TRBJ2-6, the CDR3 gives the full variable domain: SAVISQKPSRDICQRGTSLTIQCQVDSQVTMMFWYRQQPGQSLTLIATANQGSEATYESGFVIDKFPISRPNLTFSTLTVSNMSPEDSSIYLCSVAGTPLSGANVLTFGAGSRLTVL.

V and J are TRBV28 and TRBJ1-5, with TRBD1 matching 10 bases. This CDR3 comprises 15 residues. The V segment lost 3 bases and the J segment 3 bases; nucleotides outside the gene matches: 2. CDR1 is MDHEN, CDR2 SYDVKM, per germline. CDR3 amino acids: CASSFGQGDNQPQHF. The CDR3 DNA reads TGTGCCAGCAGTTTCGGACAGGGGGACAATCAGCCCCAGCATTTT.

Only one count was recorded for this clone. The chain uses TRBV7-2 and TRBJ2-3; D remains ambiguous. The V end lost 1 base, the J end lost 4 bases, and 15 bases lay between the germline ends. The CDR3 consists of 16 residues. CDR1 is SGHTA and CDR2 is FQGNSA in the germline V gene. In DNA, the CDR3 is TGTGCCAGCAGCTTAGGGACCACTTCCTGGCCAGATACGCAGTATTTT. Amino acid sequence: CASSLGTTSWPDTQYF.

The rearrangement links TRBV30 to TRBJ1-4, with 7 bases identical to TRBD1. The germline CDR1 and CDR2 sequences are GTSNPN and SVGIG (reference sequence). This CDR3 comprises 16 residues. Losses at the gene ends were 3 bases for V and 0 bases for J; bases not matched to a gene: 7. The CDR3 bases are TGTGCCTGGAGGGGCCCGCAGGGGGCAACTAATGAAAAACTGTTTTTT. Translation: CAWRGPQGATNEKLFF.

This rearrangement joins TRBV6-5 to TRBJ2-1; the D gene is possibly TRBD2 (5 bases). CDR1 is MNHEY, CDR2 SVGAGI, per germline. Trimming removed 0 bases at V and 10 bases at J, with 16 bases between. The CDR3 extends over 15 amino acids. The CDR3 protein is CASSYSGLAFKEQFF. In DNA, the CDR3 is TGTGCCAGCAGTTACTCAGGGCTAGCTTTTAAAGAGCAGTTCTTC.

The V gene is TRBV7-9, the J gene TRBJ1-1; D is unresolved. The CDR3 is made up of 13 amino acids. Germline V gene lookup returns CDR1 SEHNR and CDR2 FQNEAQ (reference sequence). Trimming stripped 6 bases from V and 1 base from J, with 9 bases between. The CDR3 DNA follows: TGTGCCAGCAGAATGGAGGAGAACACTGAAGCTTTCTTT. Amino acids: CASRMEENTEAFF.

This chain joins TRBV30 and TRBJ2-7; 10 bases fit TRBD1. Germline assignment: CDR1 GTSNPN and CDR2 SVGIG (reference sequence). Trimming took 1 base from V and 1 from J; bases not matched to a gene: 4. This CDR3 spans 15 amino acids. CDR3 bases: TGTGCCTGGAGTGGGAGGGACAGGGGATCCTACGAGCAGTACTTC. Translation gives CAWSGRDRGSYEQYF.

This clone was detected a few times. This sequence joins TRBV7-6 and TRBJ2-2, with D hard to call. V shed 5 bases and J shed 2 bases, with 9 bases lying between them. There are 14 residues in the CDR3. Germline V gene lookup returns CDR1 SGHVS and CDR2 FNYEAQ. CDR3 coding DNA: TGTGCCAGCAGCACGACCTTAAACACCGGGGAGCTGTTTTTT. Its translation: CASSTTLNTGELFF.

In regard to this clone: Compared with germline, one end of the junction differs, possibly owing to a read error. The chain carries TRBV27 and TRBJ1-5, with unresolved D. Looked up from germline, CDR1 is MNHEY and CDR2 is SMNVEV (reference sequence). This CDR3 spans 11 amino acids. In DNA form, the CDR3 reads TGTGCCAGCAGTTTTAATGAGCCCCGGCATTTT. It is translated as CASSFNEPRHF.

The chain is built from TRBV6-1 and TRBJ2-1; tentative D call: TRBD2 (5 bases). CDR3 length equals 12 residues. V was pared by 2 bases and J by 7 bases, with 6 bases between. Germline CDR1 is MNHNS and CDR2 is SASEGT. The CDR3 spells CASSEPGNEQFF. CDR3 bases: TGTGCCAGCAGTGAACCGGGGAATGAGCAGTTCTTC.

The V call is TRBV7-9, the J call TRBJ2-5; D not certain. V was pared by 3 bases and J by 4 bases, with 9 bases between. The CDR3 extends over 13 amino acids. Germline V CDR1 and CDR2: SEHNR, FQNEAQ (reference sequence). The CDR3 DNA reads as TGTGCCAGCAGCTTCCAGGTTTTAGAGACCCAGTACTTC. Translation: CASSFQVLETQYF. The variable domain in full, completed from reference TRBV7-9 and TRBJ2-5, reads DTGVSQNPRHKITKRGQNVTFRCDPISEHNRLYWYRQTLGQGPEFLTYFQNEAQLEKSRLLSDRFSAERPKGSFSTLEIQRTEQGDSAMYLCASSFQVLETQYFGPGTRLLVL.

The genes are TRBV4-1 and TRBJ2-1, with 7 bases lining up with TRBD2. The V segment lost 3 bases and the J segment 3 bases; nucleotides outside the gene matches: 8. Germline CDR1 and CDR2: MGHRA and YSYEKL. The CDR3 loop spans 16 amino acids. CDR3 sequence (DNA): TGCGCCAGCAGCCACGGACTAGACCCTTTCTACAATGAGCAGTTCTTC. Its protein product is CASSHGLDPFYNEQFF.

This chain connects TRBV7-6 to TRBJ2-1; 9 nucleotides align to TRBD2. Germline trimming cut 2 bases from V and 4 bases from J; bases unmatched to any gene: 12. CDR3 length equals 18 residues. The germline gives CDR1 SGHVS, CDR2 FNYEAQ. CDR3 sequence: CASSLYSSRREGYNEQFF. Written as DNA, the CDR3 is TGTGCCAGCAGCTTATACAGCAGCCGGCGGGAGGGGTACAATGAGCAGTTCTTC.

The chain combines TRBV25-1 with TRBJ2-7; D is undetermined. CDR3 size: 11 residues. Trimming shortened V by 3 bases and J by 3 bases, and 3 bases separated the two germline ends. Germline V gives CDR1 MGHDK, CDR2 SYGVNS. The CDR3 DNA sequence: TGTGCCAGCAGTGATCACTACGAGCAGTACTTC. Its translation is CASSDHYEQYF.

The rearrangement uses TRBV6-5 and TRBJ2-1, with D unclear. This CDR3 contains 13 residues. The V gene lost 2 bases and the J gene lost 10 bases, with 12 bases spanning the gap. Germline-derived CDR1 and CDR2 are MNHEY and SVGAGI. The CDR3 spells CASSYGLQREQFF. As DNA, the CDR3 is TGTGCCAGCAGTTACGGATTACAAAGGGAGCAGTTCTTC.

The chain joins TRBV6-6 to TRBJ2-1, with 10 bases aligning to TRBD1. Germline loops: CDR1 MNHNY, CDR2 SVGAGI (reference sequence). The CDR3 loop spans 15 amino acids. V lost 4 bases, J lost 5 bases, and 5 bases stayed unmatched. The CDR3 DNA reads as TGTGCCAGCAGTTCCGACAGGGGGCCCAACAATGAGCAGTTCTTC. Protein: CASSSDRGPNNEQFF.

The V call is TRBV14, the J call TRBJ2-1, with 12 bases identical to TRBD2. This CDR3 is built from 16 residues. The junction had 6 bases not matched to a gene; V was cut back by 5 bases and J by 4 bases. Looked up from germline, CDR1 is SGHDN and CDR2 is FVKESK. CDR3 DNA: TGTGCCAGCAGCGAGCGACTAGCGGGAGAGTACAATGAGCAGTTCTTC. Its protein product is CASSERLAGEYNEQFF.

The gene calls are TRBV5-1 and TRBJ1-2, with D possibly TRBD1 on 6 matching bases. V gave up 1 base and J gave up 4 bases, with 11 bases separating them. This CDR3 has 14 residues. CDR1 SGHRS and CDR2 YFSETQ come from the germline V gene. CDR3 loop: CASSLSGGSYGYTF. The DNA of the CDR3 is TGCGCCAGCAGCTTGTCTGGGGGCAGCTATGGCTACACCTTC. The full variable domain, completed using reference TRBV5-1 and TRBJ1-2, is KAGVTQTPRYLIKTRGQQVTLSCSPISGHRSVSWYQQTPGQGLQFLFEYFSETQRNKGNFPGRFSGRQFSNSRSEMNVSTLELGDSALYLCASSLSGGSYGYTFGSGTRLTVV.

V usage is TRBV27 and J usage is TRBJ2-7; D perhaps matches TRBD1 (6 bases). Germline CDR1 and CDR2: MNHEY and SMNVEV (reference sequence). Trimming stripped 2 bases from V and 6 bases from J, with 17 bases between. CDR3 length: 15 amino acids. The CDR3: CASSLGRGVGREQYF. The CDR3 DNA sequence: TGTGCCAGCAGTTTAGGCAGGGGCGTAGGCCGCGAGCAGTACTTC.

V and J are TRBV10-1 and TRBJ2-3; TRBD1 aligns across 7 bases. After removal of 3 bases from V and 6 bases from J, the junction contained 3 bases not matched to a gene. The germline V gene has CDR1 WNHNN and CDR2 SYGVQD (reference sequence). The CDR3 spans 13 residues. The CDR3, as DNA: TGCGCCAGCAGTGAAGGGGGCTATGATACGCAGTATTTT. Its protein is CASSEGGYDTQYF.

The table lists this clone with a few counts. This chain uses TRBV6-5 with TRBJ2-2, with a weak D call TRBD1 (5 bases). CDR3 length: 14 residues. Trimming stripped 2 bases from V and 8 bases from J, with 12 bases between. Germline V gene sequence: CDR1 MNHEY, CDR2 SVGAGI. The CDR3 DNA is TGTGCCAGCAGTTACGGCCAGGGCCCTGGGGAGCTGTTTTTT. It is translated as CASSYGQGPGELFF.

The count of this clone is one. The rearrangement joins TRBV7-9 to TRBJ2-1; D is possibly TRBD2 (6 bases). This CDR3 is built from 17 residues. The germline V gene encodes CDR1 SEHNR and CDR2 FQNEAQ (reference sequence). V shed 3 bases and J shed 4 bases, with 19 bases lying between them. This CDR3 is CASSFPDSGENYNEQFF. CDR3 sequence (DNA): TGTGCCAGCAGCTTTCCGGATAGCGGTGAGAATTACAATGAGCAGTTCTTC.

The chain employs TRBV14 and TRBJ2-1; 9 bases match TRBD2. Trimming took 3 bases from V and 4 from J; bases not matched to a gene: 1. CDR3 size: 14 residues. The germline V gene encodes CDR1 SGHDN and CDR2 FVKESK. The CDR3 DNA reads as TGTGCCAGCAGCCATAGCGGGGGTTACAATGAGCAGTTCTTC. Protein product: CASSHSGGYNEQFF. Together with reference TRBV14 and TRBJ2-1, the CDR3 gives the full variable domain: EAGVTQFPSHSVIEKGQTVTLRCDPISGHDNLYWYRRVMGKEIKFLLHFVKESKQDESGMPNNRFLAERTGGTYSTLKVQPAELEDSGVYFCASSHSGGYNEQFFGPGTRLTVL.